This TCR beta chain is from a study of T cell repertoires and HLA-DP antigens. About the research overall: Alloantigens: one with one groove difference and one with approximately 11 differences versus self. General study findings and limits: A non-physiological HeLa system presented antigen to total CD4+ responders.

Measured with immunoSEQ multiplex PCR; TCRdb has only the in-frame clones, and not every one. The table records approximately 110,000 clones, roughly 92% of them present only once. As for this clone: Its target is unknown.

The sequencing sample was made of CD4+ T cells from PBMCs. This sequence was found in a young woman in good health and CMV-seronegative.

The CDR3 region has the DNA TGCGCCAGCAGCTCCCCCCCCGGGACTAGCGGGATGAGCTCCTACAATGAGCAGTTCTTC. Protein sequence: CASSSPPGTSGMSSYNEQFF. This chain links TRBV5-1 with TRBJ2-1, with 13 bases lining up with TRBD2. J lost 0 bases, V lost 3 bases, and 12 bases had no gene match. Per the germline V gene, CDR1 is SGHRS and CDR2 is YFSETQ. The length of the CDR3 is 20 residues.